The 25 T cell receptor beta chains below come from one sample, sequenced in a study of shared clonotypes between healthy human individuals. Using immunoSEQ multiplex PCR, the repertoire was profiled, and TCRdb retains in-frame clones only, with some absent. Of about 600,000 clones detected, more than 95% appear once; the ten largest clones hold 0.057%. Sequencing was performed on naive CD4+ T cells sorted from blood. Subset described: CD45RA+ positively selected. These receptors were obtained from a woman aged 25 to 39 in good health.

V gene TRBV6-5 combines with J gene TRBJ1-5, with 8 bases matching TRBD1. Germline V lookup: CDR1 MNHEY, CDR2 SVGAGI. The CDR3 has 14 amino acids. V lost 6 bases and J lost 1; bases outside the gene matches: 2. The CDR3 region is CASSPGGSNQPQHF. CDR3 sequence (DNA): TGTGCCAGCAGCCCAGGGGGCAGCAATCAGCCCCAGCATTTT.

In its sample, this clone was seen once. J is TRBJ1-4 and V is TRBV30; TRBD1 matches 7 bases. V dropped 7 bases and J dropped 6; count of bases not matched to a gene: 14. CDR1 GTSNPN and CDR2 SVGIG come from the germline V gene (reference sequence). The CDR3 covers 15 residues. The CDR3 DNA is TGTGCCTCGTCCCCCCTAGACAGGGAGCATGAAAAACTGTTTTTT. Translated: CASSPLDREHEKLFF.

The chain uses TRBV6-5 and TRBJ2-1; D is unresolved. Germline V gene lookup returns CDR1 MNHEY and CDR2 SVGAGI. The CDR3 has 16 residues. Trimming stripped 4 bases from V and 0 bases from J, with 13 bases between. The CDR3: CASSWSLSRSYNEQFF. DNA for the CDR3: TGTGCCAGCAGTTGGTCCCTCTCCCGCTCCTACAATGAGCAGTTCTTC.

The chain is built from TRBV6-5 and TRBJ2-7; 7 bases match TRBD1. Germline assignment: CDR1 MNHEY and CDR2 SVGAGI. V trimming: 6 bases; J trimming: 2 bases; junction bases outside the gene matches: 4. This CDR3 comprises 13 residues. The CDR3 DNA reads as TGTGCCAGCAGCCCCACAGGGGCCTACGAGCAGTACTTC. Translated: CASSPTGAYEQYF.

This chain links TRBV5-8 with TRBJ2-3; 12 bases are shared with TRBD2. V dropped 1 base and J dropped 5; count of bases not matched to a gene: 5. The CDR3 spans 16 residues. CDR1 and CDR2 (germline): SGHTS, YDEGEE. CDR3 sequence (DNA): TGTGCCAGCAGCTTGAGTACTAGCGGGAGGAAAGATACGCAGTATTTT. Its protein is CASSLSTSGRKDTQYF.

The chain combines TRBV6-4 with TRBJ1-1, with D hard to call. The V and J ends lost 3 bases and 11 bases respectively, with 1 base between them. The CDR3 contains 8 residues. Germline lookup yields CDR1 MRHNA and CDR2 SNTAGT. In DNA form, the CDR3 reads TGTGCCAGCAGTGAGGCTTTCTTT. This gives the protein CASSEAFF.

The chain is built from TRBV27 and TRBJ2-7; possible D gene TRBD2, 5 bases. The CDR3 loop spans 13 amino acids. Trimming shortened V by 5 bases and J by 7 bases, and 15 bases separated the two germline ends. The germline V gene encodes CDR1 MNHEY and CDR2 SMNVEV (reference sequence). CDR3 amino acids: CASSPPLRREQYF. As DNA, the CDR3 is TGTGCCAGCAGTCCCCCCCTCCGGAGGGAGCAGTACTTC.

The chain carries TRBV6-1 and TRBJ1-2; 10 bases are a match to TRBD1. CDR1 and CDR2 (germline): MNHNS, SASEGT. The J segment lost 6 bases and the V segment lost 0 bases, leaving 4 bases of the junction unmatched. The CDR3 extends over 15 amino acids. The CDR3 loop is CASSEAGTGVHGYTF. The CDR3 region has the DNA TGTGCCAGCAGTGAAGCGGGGACAGGGGTGCATGGCTACACCTTC.

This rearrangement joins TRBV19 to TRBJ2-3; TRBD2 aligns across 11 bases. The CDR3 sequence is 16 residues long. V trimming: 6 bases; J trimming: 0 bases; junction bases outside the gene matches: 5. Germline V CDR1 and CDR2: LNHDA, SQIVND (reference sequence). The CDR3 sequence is CASSRGTSGSTDTQYF. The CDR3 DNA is TGTGCCAGTAGCCGCGGGACTAGCGGCAGCACAGATACGCAGTATTTT.

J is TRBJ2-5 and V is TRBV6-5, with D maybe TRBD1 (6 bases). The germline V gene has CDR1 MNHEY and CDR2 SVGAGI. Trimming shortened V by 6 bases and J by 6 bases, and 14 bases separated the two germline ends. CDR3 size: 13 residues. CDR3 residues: CASSRRGKKTQYF. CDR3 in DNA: TGTGCCAGCAGCCGCAGGGGCAAGAAGACCCAGTACTTC.

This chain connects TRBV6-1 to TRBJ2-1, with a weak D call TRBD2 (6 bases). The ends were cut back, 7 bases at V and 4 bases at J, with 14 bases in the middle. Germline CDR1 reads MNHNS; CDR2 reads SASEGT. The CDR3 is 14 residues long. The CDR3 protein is CASITRGLYNEQFF. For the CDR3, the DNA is TGTGCCAGCATCACTAGGGGACTTTACAATGAGCAGTTCTTC.

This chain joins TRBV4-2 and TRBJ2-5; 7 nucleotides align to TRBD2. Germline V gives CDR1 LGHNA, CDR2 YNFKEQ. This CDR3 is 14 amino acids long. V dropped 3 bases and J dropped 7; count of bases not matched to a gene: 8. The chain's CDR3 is CASSQYAGEGTQYF. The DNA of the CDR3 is TGTGCCAGCAGCCAGTATGCGGGAGAGGGGACCCAGTACTTC.

CDR3 sequence (DNA): TGTGCCAGCAGTCTACTAGCGGGAGGTGACTCCAATGAGCAGTTCTTC. It specifies CASSLLAGGDSNEQFF. The chain recombines TRBV28 with TRBJ2-1; 12 bases align to TRBD2. The CDR3 contains 16 residues. Per the germline V gene, CDR1 is MDHEN and CDR2 is SYDVKM. Germline trimming cut 5 bases from V and 6 bases from J; bases unmatched to any gene: 8.

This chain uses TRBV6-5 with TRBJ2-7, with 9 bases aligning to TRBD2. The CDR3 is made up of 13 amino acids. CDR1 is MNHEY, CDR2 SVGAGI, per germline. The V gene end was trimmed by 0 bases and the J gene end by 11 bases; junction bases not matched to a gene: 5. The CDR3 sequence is CASSYSPLAGEYF. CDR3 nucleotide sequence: TGTGCCAGCAGTTACTCACCCTTAGCGGGAGAGTACTTC.

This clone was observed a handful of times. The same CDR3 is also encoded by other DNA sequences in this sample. CDR3 sequence (DNA): TGTGCCAGCAGTTCAGGGACAGACTATGGCTACACCTTC. Translating gives CASSSGTDYGYTF. The genes are TRBV28 and TRBJ1-2; 7 nucleotides agree with TRBD1. Per the germline V gene, CDR1 is MDHEN and CDR2 is SYDVKM. Unmatched junction bases numbered 2, after V lost 4 bases and J lost 3 bases. The CDR3 consists of 13 residues.

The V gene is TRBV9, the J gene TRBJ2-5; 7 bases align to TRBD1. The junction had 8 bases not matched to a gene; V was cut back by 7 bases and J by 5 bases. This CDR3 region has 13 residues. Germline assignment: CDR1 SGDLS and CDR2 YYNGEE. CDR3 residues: CASSRRGKETQYF. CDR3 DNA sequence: TGTGCCAGCTCCCGCAGGGGGAAGGAGACCCAGTACTTC.

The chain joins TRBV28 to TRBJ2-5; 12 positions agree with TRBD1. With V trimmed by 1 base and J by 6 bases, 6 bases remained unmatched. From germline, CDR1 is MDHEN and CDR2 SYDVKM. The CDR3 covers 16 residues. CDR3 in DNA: TGTGCCAGCAGTTTATCAGGGACAGGGGGCATGAAGACCCAGTACTTC. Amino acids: CASSLSGTGGMKTQYF.

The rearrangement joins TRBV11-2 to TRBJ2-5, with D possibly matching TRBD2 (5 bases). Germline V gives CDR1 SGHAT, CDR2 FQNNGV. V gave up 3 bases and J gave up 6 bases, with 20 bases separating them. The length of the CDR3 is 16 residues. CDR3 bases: TGTGCCAGCAGCTTCGGGTCGGGGAGCCCCCAGAAGACCCAGTACTTC. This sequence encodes CASSFGSGSPQKTQYF. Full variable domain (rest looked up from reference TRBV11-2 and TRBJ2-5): EAGVAQSPRYKIIEKRQSVAFWCNPISGHATLYWYQQILGQGPKLLIQFQNNGVVDDSQLPKDRFSAERLKGVDSTLKIQPAKLEDSAVYLCASSFGSGSPQKTQYFGPGTRLLVL.

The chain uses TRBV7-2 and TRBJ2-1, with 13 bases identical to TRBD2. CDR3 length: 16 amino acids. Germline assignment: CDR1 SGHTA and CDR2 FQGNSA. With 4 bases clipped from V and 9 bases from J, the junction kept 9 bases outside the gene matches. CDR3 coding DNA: TGTGCCAGCAGCTACCGGACTAGCGGGAGAAAAGGTGAGCAGTTCTTC. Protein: CASSYRTSGRKGEQFF. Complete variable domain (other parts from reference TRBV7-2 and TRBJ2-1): GAGVSQSPSNKVTEKGKDVELRCDPISGHTALYWYRQSLGQGLEFLIYFQGNSAPDKSGLPSDRFSAERTGGSVSTLTIQRTQQEDSAVYLCASSYRTSGRKGEQFFGPGTRLTVL.

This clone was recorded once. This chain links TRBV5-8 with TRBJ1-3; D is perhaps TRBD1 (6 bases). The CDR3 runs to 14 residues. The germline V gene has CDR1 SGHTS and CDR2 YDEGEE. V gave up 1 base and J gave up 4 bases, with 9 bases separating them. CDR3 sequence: CASSLTGRGNTIYF. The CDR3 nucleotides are TGTGCCAGCAGCTTGACAGGGAGGGGAAACACCATATATTTT.

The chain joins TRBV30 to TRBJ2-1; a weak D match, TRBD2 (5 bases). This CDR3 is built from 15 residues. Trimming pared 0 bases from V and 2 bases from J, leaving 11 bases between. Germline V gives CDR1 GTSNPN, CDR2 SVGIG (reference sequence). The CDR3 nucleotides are TGTGCCTGGAGTGTAGATGAGGGCCCCTACAATGAGCAGTTCTTC. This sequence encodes CAWSVDEGPYNEQFF.

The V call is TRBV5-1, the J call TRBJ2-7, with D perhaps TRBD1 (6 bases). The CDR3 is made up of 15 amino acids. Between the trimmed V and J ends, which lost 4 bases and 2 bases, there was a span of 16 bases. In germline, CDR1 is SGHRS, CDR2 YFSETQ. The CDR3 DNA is TGCGCCAGCAGCGGAATAACAGGGACGGCCTACGAGCAGTACTTC. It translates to CASSGITGTAYEQYF.

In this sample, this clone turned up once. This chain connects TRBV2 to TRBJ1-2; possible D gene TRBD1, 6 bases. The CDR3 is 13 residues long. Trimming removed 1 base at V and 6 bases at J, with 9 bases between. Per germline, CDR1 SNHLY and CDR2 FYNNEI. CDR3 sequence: CASSEGRGDGYTF. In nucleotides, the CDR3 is TGTGCCAGCAGTGAAGGAAGGGGGGATGGCTACACCTTC. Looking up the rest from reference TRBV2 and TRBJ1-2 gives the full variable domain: EPEVTQTPSHQVTQMGQEVILRCVPISNHLYFYWYRQILGQKVEFLVSFYNNEISEKSEIFDDQFSVERPDGSNFTLKIRSTKLEDSAMYFCASSEGRGDGYTFGSGTRLTVV.

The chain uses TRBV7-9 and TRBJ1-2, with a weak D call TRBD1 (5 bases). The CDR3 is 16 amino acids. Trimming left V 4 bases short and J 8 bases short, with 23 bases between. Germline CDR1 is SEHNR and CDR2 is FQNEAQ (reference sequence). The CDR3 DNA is TGTGCCAGCAGCTCGTGGATAAAACAGCCGGGGCTGGGCTACACCTTC. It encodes CASSSWIKQPGLGYTF.

The CDR3 DNA sequence: TGTGCCAGCAGTGAATTGACTAGCGGAACCTACGAGCAGTACTTC. Its protein is CASSELTSGTYEQYF. The genes are TRBV2 and TRBJ2-7, with 9 positions matching TRBD2. The CDR3 is made up of 15 amino acids. Germline V CDR1 and CDR2: SNHLY, FYNNEI. V dropped 2 bases and J dropped 2; count of bases not matched to a gene: 4.